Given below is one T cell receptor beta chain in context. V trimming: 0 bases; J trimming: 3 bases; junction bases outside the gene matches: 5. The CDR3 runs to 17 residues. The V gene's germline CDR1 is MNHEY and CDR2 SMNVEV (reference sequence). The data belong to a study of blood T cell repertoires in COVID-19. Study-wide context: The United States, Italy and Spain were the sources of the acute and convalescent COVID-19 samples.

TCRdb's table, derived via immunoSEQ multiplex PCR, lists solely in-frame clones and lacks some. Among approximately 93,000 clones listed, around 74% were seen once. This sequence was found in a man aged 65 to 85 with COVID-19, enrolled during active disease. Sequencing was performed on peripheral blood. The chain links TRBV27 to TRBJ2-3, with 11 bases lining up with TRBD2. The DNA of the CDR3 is TGTGCCAGCAGTTTATCAGGGCTAGCGGGAGGTACAGATACGCAGTATTTT. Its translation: CASSLSGLAGGTDTQYF.